This TCR beta chain emerged from a study of breast tumors, draining lymph nodes, adjacent tissues. One entry per CDR3 protein, called by TCRdb with MiXCR from the multiplex PCR reads. The table records around 150,000 distinct CDR3 sequences, approximately 20% of them present only once. This clonotype was recorded at least ten times. The V segment lost 3 bases and the J segment 13 bases; nucleotides outside the gene matches: 3. The germline CDR1 and CDR2 sequences are DFQATT and SNEGSKA (reference sequence). The CDR3 is made up of 11 amino acids. The lymph nodes were axillary draining lymph nodes from breast cancer patients.

The chain links TRBV20-1 to TRBJ1-4; the match to TRBD1 covers 9 bases. This TCR derives from a female donor with breast cancer. Some clones in this sample may be carry-over from other donors' samples. Sequencing used axillary lymph node tissue. As DNA, the CDR3 is TGCAGTGCTAGGGGGACAGGGCGACTGTTTTTT. This sequence encodes CSARGTGRLFF.